This TCR beta chain was recorded in a study of blood T cell repertoires in COVID-19. Study background: Material from acute and convalescent COVID-19 was sourced from the United States, Italy and Spain.

Authors' data handling: Estimated nucleated cell counts came from reference gene primer amplification. The repertoire was sequenced with immunoSEQ multiplex PCR; TCRdb's copy has only in-frame clones and lacks some. V and J calls and clone size are as listed in that table; D and trimming were resolved from the DNA. The data contain 110,000 to 150,000 clones, 82% of them seen just once; the ten biggest clones take up less than 4.5%. This CDR3 is 15 amino acids long. Germline loops: CDR1 LGHDT, CDR2 YNNKEL (reference sequence). J gave up 3 bases and V 5 bases, and 6 bases lay outside the gene matches. This clonotype originated in a woman older than 75 with acute or convalescent COVID-19. Material: peripheral blood. The chain links TRBV3-1 (or the pseudogene TRBV3-2) to TRBJ2-7, with 11 bases matching TRBD2. CDR3 sequence: CASSVKGLAVYEQYF. CDR3 DNA sequence: TGTGCCAGCAGCGTAAAGGGACTAGCGGTCTACGAGCAGTACTTC.